A selection of T cell receptor beta chains follows, all from one sample in a study of T-cell memory formation after mild COVID-19. TCRdb reanalysed the 5' RACE reads using MiXCR and keeps one entry per CDR3 protein. The table lists roughly 280,000 distinct CDR3 sequences, approximately 8% of them singletons. The source material was PBMCs or a T cell subset sorted from them (not recorded which). The receptors were gathered from a man younger than 35 who had mild COVID-19 (a few samples of this study predate the infection). Cell type and time point are not known. The CDR3 runs from the conserved cysteine through the conserved F or W. D genes are given only for firm matches. A row's size may be missing; if present it is once, few, many or a size class.

size | J | V | D | DNA | CDR3
. | TRBJ2-1 | TRBV12-3/TRBV12-4 | TRBD2 | TGTGCCAGCAGTTTCATAGCGGGGGGGCCGGTTGAGCAGTTCTTC | CASSFIAGGPVEQFF
few | TRBJ1-1 | TRBV7-9 | . | TGTGCCAGCAGTATCAGTCTGAACACTGAAGCTTTCTTT | CASSISLNTEAFF
. | TRBJ2-6 | TRBV3-1 | . | TGTGCCAGCAGGGCAAGCTCTGGGGCCAACGTCCTGACTTTC | CASRASSGANVLTF
. | TRBJ2-2 | TRBV27 | . | TGTGCCAGCGGCCTGGCCCAGAACACCGGGGAGCTGTTTTTT | CASGLAQNTGELFF
many | TRBJ2-1 | TRBV7-2 | TRBD1 | TGTGCCAGCAGCGTCGGACAGGGGCGAGGTGAGCAGTTCTTC | CASSVGQGRGEQFF
few | TRBJ1-4 | TRBV21-1 | . | TGTGCCAGCAGCAAAAGGAGAGTCTGGGGGGGCCTTTGGAATGAAAAACTGTTTTTT | CASSKRRVWGGLWNEKLFF
. | TRBJ2-7 | TRBV7-9 | . | TGTGCCAGCAGCCTTCGGGGGGCCTTCTACGAGCAGTACTTC | CASSLRGAFYEQYF
once | TRBJ2-1 | TRBV20-1 | . | TGCAGTGCTAGGGCGGTAGGGGGACTCCACTACAATGAGCAGTTCTTC | CSARAVGGLHYNEQFF
once | TRBJ1-1 | TRBV7-9 | . | TGTGCCAGCAGCTTAGTTGACCGTTCTGAAGCTTTCTTT | CASSLVDRSEAFF
many | TRBJ2-3 | TRBV20-1 | TRBD2 | TGCAGTGCTAGGGACCCGGGGGGGAGCACAGATACGCAGTATTTT | CSARDPGGSTDTQYF
few | TRBJ2-1 | TRBV4-1 | . | TGCGCCAGCAGCCAAGACGAGCGGAGCTCCTACAATGAGCAGTTCTTC | CASSQDERSSYNEQFF
. | TRBJ1-1 | TRBV10-2 | . | TGCGCCAGCAGTGAGCAGGCAGCTAACACTGAAGCTTTCTTT | CASSEQAANTEAFF
. | TRBJ2-7 | TRBV12-3/TRBV12-4 | . | TGTGCCAGCAGTTTTGTCGAAGACGGTTGGAGGAGCTCCTACGAGCAGTACTTC | CASSFVEDGWRSSYEQYF
medium-sized | TRBJ2-3 | TRBV29-1 | . | TGCAGCGTTGGAATTAGCGGAAGGACAGATACGCAGTATTTT | CSVGISGRTDTQYF
few | TRBJ2-7 | TRBV30 | TRBD1 | TGTGCCTGGGGACAGGCCTACGAGCAGTACTTC | CAWGQAYEQYF
. | TRBJ2-5 | TRBV20-1 | . | TGCAGTGCTAGAGATGGGGGGGCACAAGAGACCCAGTACTTC | CSARDGGAQETQYF
. | TRBJ1-5 | TRBV10-3 | TRBD1 | TGTGCCACAGGGGGCAGTCAGCCCCAGCATTTT | CATGGSQPQHF
many | TRBJ2-7 | TRBV5-1 | TRBD1 | TGCGCCAGCAGCTTGGAAGGACAGGGGGGGGACGAGCAGTACTTC | CASSLEGQGGDEQYF
few | TRBJ2-1 | TRBV6-5 | . | TGTGCCAGCAGCCGGACAATCTACAATGAGCAGTTCTTC | CASSRTIYNEQFF
many | TRBJ2-3 | TRBV11-3 | . | TGTGCCAGCAGCTACCTTTTGGGGGATACGCAGTATTTT | CASSYLLGDTQYF
. | TRBJ2-3 | TRBV5-1 | . | TGCGCCAGCAGCTTGGCCGGGGCGCCCGAGGTGGATACGCAGTATTTT | CASSLAGAPEVDTQYF
. | TRBJ2-3 | TRBV7-9 | TRBD2 | TGTGCCAGCAGCCAAATAGCGGGGAGCACAGATACGCAGTATTTT | CASSQIAGSTDTQYF
. | TRBJ1-1 | TRBV12-3/TRBV12-4 | . | TGTGCCAGCAACCGGGATGGGAGGGCTGAAGCTTTCTTT | CASNRDGRAEAFF
many | TRBJ2-3 | TRBV29-1 | . | TGCAGCGTTGGTAGGACGCAGTATTTT | CSVGRTQYF
many | TRBJ2-6 | TRBV24-1 | TRBD1 | TGTGCCACCCAGGGGGCTGCTGGGGCCAACGTCCTGACTTTC | CATQGAAGANVLTF
. | TRBJ2-7 | TRBV7-2 | . | TGTGCCAGCAGCTTCGGACGTATCACCTACGAGCAGTACTTC | CASSFGRITYEQYF
few | TRBJ1-4 | TRBV24-1 | TRBD1 | TGTGCCACCAGTGATCGGGACAGCTACCCCGAAAAACTGTTTTTT | CATSDRDSYPEKLFF
. | TRBJ2-2 | TRBV9 | . | TGTGCCAGCAGCGTTACAGGGTGGGGAAGGGCCGGGGAGCTGTTTTTT | CASSVTGWGRAGELFF
few | TRBJ1-3 | TRBV3-1 | . | TGTGCCAGCAGCTACAGGGTATCTGGAAACACCATATATTTT | CASSYRVSGNTIYF
. | TRBJ2-1 | TRBV6-2/TRBV6-3 | TRBD1 | TGTGCCAGCAGTTACTCTGCCACAGGGGTGGGTGAGAAGTTCTTC | CASSYSATGVGEKFF
few | TRBJ2-1 | TRBV7-8 | . | TGTGCCAGCAGCTCCCAACCCCCAAAGAATGAGCAGTTCTTC | CASSSQPPKNEQFF
. | TRBJ2-3 | TRBV29-1 | TRBD2 | TGCAGCGCCCCTCCAGCGGGGCGCACAGATACGCAGTATTTT | CSAPPAGRTDTQYF
. | TRBJ2-2 | TRBV28 | TRBD1 | TGTGACAGCAGATTATCCGGGACAGGGGACACCGGGGAGCTGTTTTTT | CDSRLSGTGDTGELFF
few | TRBJ2-1 | TRBV3-1 | TRBD2 | TGTGCCAGCAGCCAGACGGGACTAGGAGGTTATGAGCAGTTCTTC | CASSQTGLGGYEQFF
few | TRBJ2-3 | TRBV7-2 | TRBD2 | TGTGCCAGCAGCTTGCGTAGTAGCGGGGTGCCAGATACGCAGTATTTT | CASSLRSSGVPDTQYF
. | TRBJ2-2 | TRBV6-6 | TRBD1 | TGTGCCAGCAGTTACACCGGACAGGGAGGGAACACCGGGGAGCTGTTTTTT | CASSYTGQGGNTGELFF
many | TRBJ2-5 | TRBV7-2 | . | TGTGCCAGCAGCTTGAGGGGCGAAAAGACCCAGTACTTC | CASSLRGEKTQYF
many | TRBJ1-5 | TRBV9 | TRBD1 | TGTGCCAGCAGCCCCGGGACAGGGAAGCCCCAGCATTTT | CASSPGTGKPQHF
many | TRBJ1-5 | TRBV7-2 | . | TGTGCCAGCAGCTTACGGGGGGACCAGCCCCAGCATTTT | CASSLRGDQPQHF
. | TRBJ1-4 | TRBV20-1 | . | TGCAGTGCCCCTCGGGGCCAACGGGATGAAAAACTGTTTTTT | CSAPRGQRDEKLFF
few | TRBJ2-4 | TRBV6-2/TRBV6-3 | . | TGTGCCAGCAGTCCGTGGTTAGCCAAAAACATTCAGTACTTC | CASSPWLAKNIQYF
few | TRBJ1-1 | TRBV12-3/TRBV12-4 | . | TGTGCCAGCAGCAGGACAGTTCGGAACACTGAAGCTTTCTTT | CASSRTVRNTEAFF
few | TRBJ1-1 | TRBV20-1 | TRBD1 | TGCAGTGCGAGGACAGGGGGTACAGCCACTGAAGCTTTCTTT | CSARTGGTATEAFF
. | TRBJ2-7 | TRBV7-6 | TRBD1 | TGTGCCAGCAGCCCGACAGGGGGAAGCTCCTACGAGCAGTACTTC | CASSPTGGSSYEQYF
few | TRBJ1-1 | TRBV6-6 | . | TGTGCCAGCAGCGAGAGGGGGGACCCGGGGGGCACTGAAGCTTTCTTT | CASSERGDPGGTEAFF
few | TRBJ2-6 | TRBV6-2/TRBV6-3 | . | TGTGCCAGCAGTTATAGGGGGAGAGTCCTGACTTTC | CASSYRGRVLTF
few | TRBJ1-2 | TRBV20-1 | . | TGCAGTGCTAGCACAGGGTTTCTGGGTACCTACACCTTC | CSASTGFLGTYTF
many | TRBJ2-5 | TRBV11-2 | . | TGTGCCAGCAGCCGGGAGAGGCAAGAGACCCAGTACTTC | CASSRERQETQYF
few | TRBJ2-3 | TRBV7-2 | TRBD2 | TGTGCCAGCAGCTTAGCACTAGCGGGGGGTGGAGATACGCAGTATTTT | CASSLALAGGGDTQYF
many | TRBJ2-7 | TRBV6-5 | . | TGTGCCACCCGGAGCTCCTACGAGCAGTACTTC | CATRSSYEQYF
. | TRBJ1-1 | TRBV5-1 | TRBD1 | TGCGCCAGCAGCGAAACGACAGGGTGGAACACTGAAGCTTTCTTT | CASSETTGWNTEAFF
many | TRBJ2-5 | TRBV5-1 | . | TGCGCCAGCAGCTTTGGATCCGGGGGTGCAGAGACCCAGTACTTC | CASSFGSGGAETQYF
many | TRBJ2-1 | TRBV5-5 | . | TGTGCCAGCAGCTTGACACTTAGCTACAATGAGCAGTTCTTC | CASSLTLSYNEQFF
. | TRBJ1-5 | TRBV2 | . | TGTGCCAGCAGTGGATACAGGGGCAATCAGCCCCAGCATTTT | CASSGYRGNQPQHF
many | TRBJ2-2 | TRBV7-9 | . | TGTGCCAGCAGCTCTCGGACAGACAAACACACCGGGGAGCTGTTTTTT | CASSSRTDKHTGELFF